This TCR beta chain was found in a study of blood T cell repertoires in COVID-19. Sequenced by immunoSEQ multiplex PCR; TCRdb stores in-frame clones only, minus some. Of 70,000 to 90,000 clones in the sample, approximately 79% were seen once. Trimming shortened V by 4 bases and J by 4 bases, and 10 bases separated the two germline ends. The CDR3 totals 13 residues. V gene TRBV12-3 or TRBV12-4 combines with J gene TRBJ1-1; D ambiguous. The TCR comes from a man between 65 and 85 years old with acute or convalescent COVID-19. The material sequenced was peripheral blood. The CDR3 sequence: CASSSRETTEAFF. For the CDR3, the DNA is TGTGCCAGCAGTTCGAGGGAGACCACTGAAGCTTTCTTT.